Given below is one T cell receptor beta chain in context. Authors' processing steps: How many nucleated cells were present was estimated from reference gene primer amplification. Generated by immunoSEQ multiplex PCR, the TCRdb table keeps only in-frame clones and is missing some. V, J and clone size are taken as reported in that table, and D and trimming were inferred from the DNA itself. The profile shows 200,000 to 300,000 clones, about 80% of them singletons. The CDR3 runs to 11 residues. Germline V gene sequence: CDR1 MDHEN, CDR2 SYDVKM. V lost 8 bases, J lost 3 bases, and 8 bases lay in between. The data stem from a study of blood T cell repertoires in COVID-19. In the study overall: Sample material is recorded as cDNA or gDNA derived from T cells, B-cell-depleted T cells, or PBMCs.

This chain uses TRBV28 with TRBJ2-7; D gene unclear. The sequenced material came from peripheral blood. This clonotype was sampled from a woman of 80 years or more with acute or convalescent COVID-19. CDR3 region: CASHSFYEQYF. The CDR3 region has the DNA TGTGCCAGCCATAGCTTCTACGAGCAGTACTTC.